This TCR beta chain was sequenced in a study of blood T cell repertoires in COVID-19. Across the study: From T cells, B-cell-depleted T cells, or PBMCs came the material, which was cDNA or gDNA.

The table came from immunoSEQ multiplex PCR; TCRdb's copy has only in-frame clones and leaves some out. There are some 150,000 clones in the sample; about 87% occur only once, and roughly 2.5% lies in the top ten. This clonotype originated in a man over 45 with active COVID-19. Sequencing was performed on peripheral blood.

The CDR3 region has the DNA TGTGCCAGCCGGTTGGGGGGGCCTGGAAACACCATATATTTT. Encoded protein: CASRLGGPGNTIYF. The V and J genes are TRBV7-8 and TRBJ1-3; the D gene is possibly TRBD1 (6 bases). CDR3 length: 14 residues. Trimming took off 8 bases at V and 2 bases at J, with 13 bases between the two ends. Germline V CDR1 and CDR2: SGHVS, FQNEAQ.